This entry concerns a single T cell receptor (beta chain). CDR1 and CDR2 from the germline V gene are MNHEY and SVGAGI. Trimming left V 6 bases short and J 4 bases short, with 19 bases between. This CDR3 has 16 residues. This record comes from a study of T cell repertoires in cytomegalovirus infection. TCRdb fed the reads into MiXCR, producing one record per CDR3 protein. The sample consists of fewer than 350,000 distinct CDR3 sequences, about 17% of them appearing once. The sample was PBMCs. This TCR derives from a human donor in good health (CMV status not recorded). Some clones in this sample may be carry-over from other donors' samples. V gene TRBV6-5 combines with J gene TRBJ2-1; TRBD2 might be the D (8 bases). The chain's CDR3 is CASSPGGTAIYNEQFF. DNA of the CDR3: TGTGCCAGCAGCCCGGGGGGGACAGCTATATACAATGAGCAGTTCTTC.